This T cell receptor beta chain emerged from a study of cytomegalovirus exposure and HLA in healthy donors. A multiplex PCR was run with 60 Vbeta primers and 13 Jbeta primers. Data came from immunoSEQ multiplex PCR; TCRdb stores just in-frame clones and leaves some out. Among under 150,000 clones listed, just over 70% were seen once. Broader study findings: For TCR beta chains, V- and J-gene trimming was later linked to a missense DCLRE1C variant.

This clone has only a few counts. Its specificity is unknown. This CDR3 is 12 amino acids long. V dropped 7 bases and J dropped 1 base, with 7 bases sitting between them. Germline V gene sequence: CDR1 MNHNY, CDR2 SVGAGI (reference sequence). The sequencing input was PBMCs. This TCR was sampled from a woman in her sixties or seventies in good health and CMV-seropositive. The chain has TRBV6-6 and TRBJ1-1; the D gene is possibly TRBD1 (6 bases). The CDR3 sequence is CASTQGNTEAFF. In DNA form, the CDR3 reads TGTGCCAGCACACAGGGGAACACTGAAGCTTTCTTT.